The present T cell receptor beta chain was sequenced within a study of PD-1 and CTLA-4 blockade in melanoma. CDR3 size: 14 residues. CDR1 LGHNA and CDR2 YNFKEQ come from the germline V gene. Between the trimmed V and J ends, which lost 4 bases and 5 bases, there was a span of 11 bases. Libraries were prepared by immunoSEQ multiplex PCR; TCRdb keeps only in-frame clonotypes and omits some of them. The sample holds 15,000 to 20,000 clones; 73% are singletons and the top ten take 16%. This specimen was CD8+ T cells from peripheral blood, taken before anti-PD-1 treatment. The receptor was isolated from a human donor with melanoma. The rearrangement links TRBV4-2 to TRBJ2-2; D is undetermined. In nucleotides, the CDR3 is TGTGCCAGCAGCCCAGCCGAGAAGACCGGGGAGCTGTTTTTT. This translates into CASSPAEKTGELFF.